This T cell receptor beta chain came from a study of T cell repertoires in cytomegalovirus infection. Overall study: Public signatures in TCR beta pointed to CMV infection and matching HLA type. Study findings and constraints: The ex vivo response was dominated by HLA-C-restricted CMV-specific TCR beta clonotypes.

This clonotype came up many times. Its antigen is not identified. The CDR3 length is 16 residues. The V end was cut by 2 bases, the J end by 1 base, with 12 bases between. Using its own MiXCR run on the reads, TCRdb lists one record per CDR3 protein. The table records about 300,000 distinct CDR3 sequences, 9.6% of them present only once. This clonotype was obtained from a human donor in good health (CMV status not recorded). Some clones in this sample may be carry-over from other donors' samples. The chain joins TRBV12-3 or TRBV12-4 to TRBJ2-1; D unclear. Sequences were obtained from PBMCs. The CDR3 protein is CASSLFGPRSYNEQFF. In nucleotides, the CDR3 is TGTGCCAGCAGTTTATTTGGACCTAGATCCTACAATGAGCAGTTCTTC.